These 5 T cell receptor beta chains originate from one sample sequenced in a study of cytomegalovirus exposure and HLA in healthy donors. Primers: 60 Vbeta forward and 13 Jbeta reverse. Method: immunoSEQ multiplex PCR; TCRdb's copy keeps in-frame clones and lacks some. The sample holds around 140,000 clones, about 84% seen once. The sample comprised PBMCs. The receptors come from a man in his forties or fifties in good health and CMV-seronegative.

This clone was found a few times. J is TRBJ2-3 and V is TRBV27; D unresolved. CDR3 length: 14 amino acids. CDR1 and CDR2 from the germline V gene are MNHEY and SMNVEV (reference sequence). V was cut by 2 bases and J by 4 bases, with 10 bases left in between. This CDR3 is CASSLDPGSDTQYF. CDR3 in DNA: TGTGCCAGCAGTTTAGATCCGGGTTCAGATACGCAGTATTTT.

The rearrangement uses TRBV7-2 and TRBJ2-5, with 7 bases aligning to TRBD2. V lost 2 bases and J lost 7; bases outside the gene matches: 16. The CDR3 contains 17 residues. Germline V gives CDR1 SGHTA, CDR2 FQGNSA. The CDR3 loop reads CASSLFSGTTSLGTQYF. The CDR3 nucleotides are TGTGCCAGCAGCTTATTTTCCGGGACTACCTCGTTAGGGACCCAGTACTTC.

The V call is TRBV7-3, the J call TRBJ2-5; the match to TRBD2 covers 7 bases. This CDR3 is built from 15 residues. CDR1 is SGHTA, CDR2 FQGTGA, per germline. J lost 2 bases, V lost 1 base, and 4 bases had no gene match. The CDR3 here is CASSLNGGLQETQYF. The CDR3 coding sequence is TGTGCCAGCAGCTTAAACGGGGGGTTGCAAGAGACCCAGTACTTC. The full variable domain, in which reference TRBV7-3 and TRBJ2-5 provide the parts outside the CDR3, is GAGVSQTPSNKVTEKGKYVELRCDPISGHTALYWYRQSLGQGPEFLIYFQGTGAADDSGLPNDRFFAVRPEGSVSTLKIQRTERGDSAVYLCASSLNGGLQETQYFGPGTRLLVL.

The chain carries TRBV2 and TRBJ2-5; D might be TRBD1 (6 bases). Trimming removed 7 bases from V and 4 bases from J, with 16 bases in between. The CDR3 has 14 amino acids. CDR1 and CDR2 from the germline V gene are SNHLY and FYNNEI. CDR3 residues: CASTLGGMGETQYF. The CDR3 nucleotides read TGTGCCAGCACCCTTGGGGGCATGGGAGAGACCCAGTACTTC. The full variable domain, rest sourced from reference TRBV2 and TRBJ2-5, is EPEVTQTPSHQVTQMGQEVILRCVPISNHLYFYWYRQILGQKVEFLVSFYNNEISEKSEIFDDQFSVERPDGSNFTLKIRSTKLEDSAMYFCASTLGGMGETQYFGPGTRLLVL.

This clone has only a few counts. V is TRBV5-6 and J is TRBJ2-7; no definite D call. V lost 4 bases to trimming and J lost 1 base, with 12 bases between them. Germline CDR1 reads SGHDT; CDR2 reads YYEEEE. The length of the CDR3 is 14 residues. This CDR3 is CASSPTGSSYEQYF. CDR3 coding DNA: TGTGCCAGCAGCCCGACTGGGTCATCCTACGAGCAGTACTTC.